This TCR beta chain was identified in a study of T cell responses to AZD1222 COVID-19 vaccine. Study-level information: The study pooled second doses at about 4 or about 12 weeks.

The data were produced by immunoSEQ multiplex PCR, yet TCRdb's version contains in-frame clones alone and is incomplete. The sample lists under 110,000 clones; about 90% were seen once. Whole-study results and caveats: Increases in Spike-specific TCR breadth and depth were seen after two AZD1222 doses. Repertoires were obtained solely post-peak T cell response. Mostly white British, mostly female donors; authors suggested clonal diversity may be underestimated.

Comments on this clone: Its antigen is as yet unknown.

Trimming removed 3 bases from V and 4 bases from J, with 12 bases in between. The germline V gene encodes CDR1 KGHSH and CDR2 LQKENI. This CDR3 has 14 amino acids. The clonotype was recovered from an adult in good health. The chain links TRBV18 to TRBJ1-1, with D perhaps matching TRBD1 (5 bases). Sequenced material: peripheral blood, taken on day 0 of AZD1222 vaccination. As DNA, the CDR3 is TGTGCCAGCTCACCGGGCGGGGGAGGCACTGAAGCTTTCTTT. It specifies CASSPGGGGTEAFF.